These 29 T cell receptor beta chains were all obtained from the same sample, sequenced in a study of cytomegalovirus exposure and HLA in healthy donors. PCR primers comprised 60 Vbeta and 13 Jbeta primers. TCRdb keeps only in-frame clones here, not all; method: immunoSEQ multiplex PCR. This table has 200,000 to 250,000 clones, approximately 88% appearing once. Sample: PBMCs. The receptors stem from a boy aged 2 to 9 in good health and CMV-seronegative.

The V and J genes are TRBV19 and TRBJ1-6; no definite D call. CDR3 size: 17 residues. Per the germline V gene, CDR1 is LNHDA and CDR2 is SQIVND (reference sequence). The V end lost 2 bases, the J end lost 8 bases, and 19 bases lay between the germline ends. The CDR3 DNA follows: TGTGCCAGTAGTATAATTGGAGGGTCGGGCGGGCATTCACCCCTCCACTTT. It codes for CASSIIGGSGGHSPLHF.

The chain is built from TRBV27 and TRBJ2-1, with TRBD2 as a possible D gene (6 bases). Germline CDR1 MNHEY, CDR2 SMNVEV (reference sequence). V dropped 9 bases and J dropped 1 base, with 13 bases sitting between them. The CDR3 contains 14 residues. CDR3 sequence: CASRSGVSYNEQFF. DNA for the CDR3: TGTGCCAGTCGTTCGGGGGTTTCCTACAATGAGCAGTTCTTC.

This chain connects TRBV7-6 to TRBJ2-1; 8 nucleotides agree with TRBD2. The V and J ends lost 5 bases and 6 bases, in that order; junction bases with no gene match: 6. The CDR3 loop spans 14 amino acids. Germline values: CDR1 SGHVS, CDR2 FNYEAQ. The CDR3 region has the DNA TGTGCCAGCAGCGTCGGACTAGCTGGCAATGAGCAGTTCTTC. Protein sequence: CASSVGLAGNEQFF.

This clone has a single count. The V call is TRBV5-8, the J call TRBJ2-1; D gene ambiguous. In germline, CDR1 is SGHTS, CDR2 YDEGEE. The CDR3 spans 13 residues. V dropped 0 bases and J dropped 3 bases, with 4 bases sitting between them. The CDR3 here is CASSLVSYNEQFF. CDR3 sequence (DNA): TGTGCCAGCAGCTTGGTCAGCTACAATGAGCAGTTCTTC.

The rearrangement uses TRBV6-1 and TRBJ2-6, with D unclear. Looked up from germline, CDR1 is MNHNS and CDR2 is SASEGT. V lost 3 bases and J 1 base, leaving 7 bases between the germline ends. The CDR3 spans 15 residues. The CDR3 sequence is CASSDDTSGANVLTF. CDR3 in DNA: TGTGCCAGCAGTGATGACACATCTGGGGCCAACGTCCTGACTTTC.

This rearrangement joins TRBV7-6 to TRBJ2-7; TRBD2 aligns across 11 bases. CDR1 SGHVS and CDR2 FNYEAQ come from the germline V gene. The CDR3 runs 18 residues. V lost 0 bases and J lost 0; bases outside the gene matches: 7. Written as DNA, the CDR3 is TGTGCCAGCAGCTTAGCGGCTAGCGGGGGGCGACGCTCCTACGAGCAGTACTTC. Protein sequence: CASSLAASGGRRSYEQYF.

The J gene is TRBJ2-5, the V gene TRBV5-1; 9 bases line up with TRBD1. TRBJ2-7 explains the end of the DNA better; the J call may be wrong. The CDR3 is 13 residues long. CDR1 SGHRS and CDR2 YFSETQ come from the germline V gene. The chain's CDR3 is CASSSGTGSEQYF. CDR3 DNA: TGCGCCAGCAGCTCCGGGACAGGGTCCGAGCAGTACTTC.

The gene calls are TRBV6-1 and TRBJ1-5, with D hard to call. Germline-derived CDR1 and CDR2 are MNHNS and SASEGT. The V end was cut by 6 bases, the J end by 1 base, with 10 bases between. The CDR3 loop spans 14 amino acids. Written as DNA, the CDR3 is TGTGCCAGCAGCTGGGCAGACAGCAATCAGCCCCAGCATTTT. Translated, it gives CASSWADSNQPQHF.

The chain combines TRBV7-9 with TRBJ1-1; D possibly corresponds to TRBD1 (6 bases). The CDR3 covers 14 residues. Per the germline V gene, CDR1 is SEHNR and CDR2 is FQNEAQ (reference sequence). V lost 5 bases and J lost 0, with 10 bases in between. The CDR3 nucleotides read TGTGCCAGCAGCGAGGACAGTTTGAACACTGAAGCTTTCTTT. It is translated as CASSEDSLNTEAFF.

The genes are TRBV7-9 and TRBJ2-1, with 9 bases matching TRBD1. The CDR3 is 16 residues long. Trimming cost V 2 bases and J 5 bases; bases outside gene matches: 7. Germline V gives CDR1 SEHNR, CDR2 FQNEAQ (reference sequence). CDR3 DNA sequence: TGTGCCAGCAGCTTACCCGGACAGGGGATTGACAATGAGCAGTTCTTC. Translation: CASSLPGQGIDNEQFF.

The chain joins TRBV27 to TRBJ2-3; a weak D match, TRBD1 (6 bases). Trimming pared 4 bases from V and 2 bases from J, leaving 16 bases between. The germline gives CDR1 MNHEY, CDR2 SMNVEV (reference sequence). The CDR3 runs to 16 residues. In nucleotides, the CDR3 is TGTGCCAGCAGTTCCACAGGGTGGACAAACACAGATACGCAGTATTTT. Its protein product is CASSSTGWTNTDTQYF.

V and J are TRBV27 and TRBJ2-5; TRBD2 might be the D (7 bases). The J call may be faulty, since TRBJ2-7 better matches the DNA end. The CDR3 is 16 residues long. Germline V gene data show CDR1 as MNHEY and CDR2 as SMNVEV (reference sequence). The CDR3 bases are TGTGCCAGCAAATCAGGCGGGGGCAGGGCATTCTACGAGCAGTACTTC. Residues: CASKSGGGRAFYEQYF.

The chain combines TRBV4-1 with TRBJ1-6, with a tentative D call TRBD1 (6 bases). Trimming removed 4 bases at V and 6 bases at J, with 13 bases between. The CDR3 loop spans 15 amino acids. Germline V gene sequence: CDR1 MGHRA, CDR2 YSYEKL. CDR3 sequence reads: CASSRTGLVNSPLHF. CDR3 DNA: TGCGCCAGCAGCCGAACAGGGTTGGTTAATTCACCCCTCCACTTT.

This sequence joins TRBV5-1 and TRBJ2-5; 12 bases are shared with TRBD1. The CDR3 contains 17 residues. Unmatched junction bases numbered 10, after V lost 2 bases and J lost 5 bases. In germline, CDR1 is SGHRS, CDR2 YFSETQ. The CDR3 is CASSFRGQGATSETQYF. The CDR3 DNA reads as TGCGCCAGCAGCTTTCGGGGACAGGGGGCGACTTCGGAGACCCAGTACTTC.

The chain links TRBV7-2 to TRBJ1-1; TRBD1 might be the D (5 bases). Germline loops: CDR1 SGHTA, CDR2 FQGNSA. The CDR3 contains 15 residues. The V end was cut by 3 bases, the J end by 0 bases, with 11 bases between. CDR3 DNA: TGTGCCAGCAGCTTTCATCGACAGATGAACACTGAAGCTTTCTTT. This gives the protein CASSFHRQMNTEAFF.

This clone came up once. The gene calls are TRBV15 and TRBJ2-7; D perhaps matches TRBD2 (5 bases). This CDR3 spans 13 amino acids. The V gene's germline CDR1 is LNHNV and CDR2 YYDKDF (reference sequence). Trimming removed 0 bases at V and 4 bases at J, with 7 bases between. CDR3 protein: CATSREGGYEQYF. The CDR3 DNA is TGTGCCACCAGCAGAGAGGGCGGGTACGAGCAGTACTTC.

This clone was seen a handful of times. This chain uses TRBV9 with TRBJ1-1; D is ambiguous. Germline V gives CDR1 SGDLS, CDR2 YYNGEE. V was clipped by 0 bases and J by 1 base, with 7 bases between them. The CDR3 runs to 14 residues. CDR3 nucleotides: TGTGCCAGCAGCGTAGGGAGGGAGAACACTGAAGCTTTCTTT. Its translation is CASSVGRENTEAFF.

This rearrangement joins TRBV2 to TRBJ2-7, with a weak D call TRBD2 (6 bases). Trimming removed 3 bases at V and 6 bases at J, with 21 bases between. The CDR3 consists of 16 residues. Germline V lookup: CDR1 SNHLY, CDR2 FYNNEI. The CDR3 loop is CASSDHLGGPLGEQYF. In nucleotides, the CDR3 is TGTGCCAGCAGTGATCACCTCGGGGGACCCCTAGGCGAGCAGTACTTC. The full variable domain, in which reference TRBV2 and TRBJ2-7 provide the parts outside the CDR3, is EPEVTQTPSHQVTQMGQEVILRCVPISNHLYFYWYRQILGQKVEFLVSFYNNEISEKSEIFDDQFSVERPDGSNFTLKIRSTKLEDSAMYFCASSDHLGGPLGEQYFGPGTRLTVT.

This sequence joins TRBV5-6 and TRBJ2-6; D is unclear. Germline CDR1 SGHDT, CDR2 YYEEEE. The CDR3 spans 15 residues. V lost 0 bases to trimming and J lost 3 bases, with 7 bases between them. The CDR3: CASSLAVFGANVLTF. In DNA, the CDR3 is TGTGCCAGCAGCTTGGCAGTTTTTGGGGCCAACGTCCTGACTTTC.

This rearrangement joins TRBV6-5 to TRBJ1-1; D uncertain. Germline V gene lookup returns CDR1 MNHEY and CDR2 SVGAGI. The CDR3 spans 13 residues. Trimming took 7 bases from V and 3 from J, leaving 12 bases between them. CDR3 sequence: CASTRGGHTEAFF. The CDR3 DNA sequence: TGTGCCAGCACCCGGGGAGGGCACACTGAAGCTTTCTTT.

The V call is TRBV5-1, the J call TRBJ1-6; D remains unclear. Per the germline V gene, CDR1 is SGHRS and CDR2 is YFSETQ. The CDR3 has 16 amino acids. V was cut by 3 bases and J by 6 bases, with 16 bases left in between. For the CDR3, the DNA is TGCGCCAGCAGCTACACCACCGGGATGACTAATTCACCCCTCCACTTT. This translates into CASSYTTGMTNSPLHF.

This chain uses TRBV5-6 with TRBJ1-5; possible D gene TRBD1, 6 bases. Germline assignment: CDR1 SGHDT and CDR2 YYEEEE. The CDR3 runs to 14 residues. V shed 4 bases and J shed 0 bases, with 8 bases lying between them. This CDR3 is CASSQGFSNQPQHF. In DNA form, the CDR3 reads TGTGCCAGCAGCCAGGGGTTTAGCAATCAGCCCCAGCATTTT.

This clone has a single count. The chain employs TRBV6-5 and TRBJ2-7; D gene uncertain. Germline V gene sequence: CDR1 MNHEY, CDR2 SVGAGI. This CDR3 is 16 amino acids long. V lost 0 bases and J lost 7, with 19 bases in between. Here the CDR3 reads CASSYSTSYTPGEQYF. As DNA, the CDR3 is TGTGCCAGCAGTTACTCGACTTCGTACACCCCCGGGGAGCAGTACTTC.

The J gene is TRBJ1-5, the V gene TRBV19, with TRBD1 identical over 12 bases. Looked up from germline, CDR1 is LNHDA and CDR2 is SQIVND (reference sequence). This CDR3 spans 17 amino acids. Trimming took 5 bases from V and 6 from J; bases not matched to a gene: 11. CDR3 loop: CASSYGTGGADGQPQHF. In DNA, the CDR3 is TGTGCCAGTAGTTATGGGACAGGGGGCGCAGATGGTCAGCCCCAGCATTTT.

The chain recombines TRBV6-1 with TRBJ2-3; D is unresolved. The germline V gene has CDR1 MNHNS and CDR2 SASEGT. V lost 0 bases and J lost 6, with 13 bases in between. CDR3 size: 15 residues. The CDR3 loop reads CASSEAPALGDTQYF. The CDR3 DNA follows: TGTGCCAGCAGTGAAGCCCCGGCCCTGGGCGATACGCAGTATTTT.

In DNA, the CDR3 is TGTGCCATCAGTGATCCCAGCGGGGGTTACGAGCAGTACTTC. Translating it yields CAISDPSGGYEQYF. V gene TRBV10-3 combines with J gene TRBJ2-7; TRBD2 agrees at 8 bases. The CDR3 sequence is 14 residues long. The V gene's germline CDR1 is ENHRY and CDR2 SYGVKD. V lost 3 bases to trimming and J lost 4 bases; unmatched junction nucleotides: 5.

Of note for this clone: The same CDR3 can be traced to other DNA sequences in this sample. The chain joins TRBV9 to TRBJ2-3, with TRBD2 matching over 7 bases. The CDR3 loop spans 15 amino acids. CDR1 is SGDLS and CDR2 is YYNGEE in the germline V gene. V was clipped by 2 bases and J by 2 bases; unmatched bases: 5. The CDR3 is CASSVSGRDTDTQYF. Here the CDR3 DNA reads TGTGCCAGCAGCGTTAGCGGGCGCGACACAGATACGCAGTATTTT.

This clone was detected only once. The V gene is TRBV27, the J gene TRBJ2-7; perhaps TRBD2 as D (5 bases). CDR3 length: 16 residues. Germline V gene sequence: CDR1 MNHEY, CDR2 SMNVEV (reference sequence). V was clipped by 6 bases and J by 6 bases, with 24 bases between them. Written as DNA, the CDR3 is TGTGCCAGCAGCCCCCACTTAAAACGGGATCCAAGCGAGCAGTACTTC. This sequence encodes CASSPHLKRDPSEQYF.

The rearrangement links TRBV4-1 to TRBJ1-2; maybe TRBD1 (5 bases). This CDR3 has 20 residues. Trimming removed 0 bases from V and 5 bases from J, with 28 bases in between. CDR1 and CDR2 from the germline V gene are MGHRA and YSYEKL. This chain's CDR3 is CASSQDPRPNTGGRRYGYTF. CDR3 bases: TGCGCCAGCAGCCAAGATCCGCGACCCAACACCGGGGGAAGGAGATATGGCTACACCTTC.